The rows below give T cell receptor beta chains drawn from one sample of a study of T-cell memory formation after mild COVID-19. TCRdb re-derived calls from the 5' RACE reads in MiXCR, one entry per CDR3 protein. The data contain 200,000 to 250,000 distinct CDR3 sequences, 15% of them singletons. Specimen: PBMCs or a T cell subset sorted from them (not recorded which). These receptor sequences come from an adult woman who had mild COVID-19 (a few samples of this study predate the infection). Cell type and time point are not known. CDR3s include the opening cysteine and the closing phenylalanine or tryptophan. Fields, in order: D gene, clone size, V gene, J gene, CDR3 protein, CDR3 DNA. The D gene is left open where the match is weak. For some rows the clone size is stated as once, few or many, or as a class when expanded; others skip it.

.	few	TRBV9	TRBJ2-5	CASSAGNSAAGETQYF	TGTGCCAGCAGCGCCGGAAATAGTGCAGCCGGGGAGACCCAGTACTTC
.	few	TRBV9	TRBJ1-4	CASSVSGGVDEKLFF	TGTGCCAGCAGCGTAAGCGGGGGGGTGGATGAAAAACTGTTTTTT
TRBD1	few	TRBV4-3	TRBJ2-5	CASSQDLGRGRETQYF	TGCGCCAGCAGCCAAGATCTGGGCAGGGGGCGGGAGACCCAGTACTTC
TRBD2	.	TRBV29-1	TRBJ2-1	CSVEASGRFPYNEQFF	TGCAGCGTTGAGGCCAGCGGGAGGTTCCCCTACAATGAGCAGTTCTTC
TRBD1	many	TRBV28	TRBJ2-7	CASSFADRGHEQYF	TGTGCCAGCAGTTTCGCCGACAGGGGGCACGAGCAGTACTTC
.	many	TRBV4-3	TRBJ2-5	CASSQDTGLTTQYF	TGCGCCAGCAGCCAAGATACAGGGTTGACGACCCAGTACTTC
.	.	TRBV5-6	TRBJ2-3	CAGAIGATDTQYF	TGTGCCGGAGCAATCGGCGCGACAGATACGCAGTATTTT
TRBD2	.	TRBV4-3	TRBJ2-6	CASSQVPSGTSGANVLTF	TGCGCCAGCAGCCAAGTTCCTAGCGGAACCTCTGGGGCCAACGTCCTGACTTTC
.	few	TRBV12-3/TRBV12-4	TRBJ1-2	CASSLSGAGYGYTF	TGTGCCAGCAGTTTATCGGGGGCTGGGTATGGCTACACCTTC
.	few	TRBV24-1	TRBJ2-6	CATSDTTASGANVLTF	TGTGCCACCAGTGACACGACAGCGTCTGGGGCCAACGTCCTGACTTTC
.	few	TRBV12-3/TRBV12-4	TRBJ1-1	CASSFGPQVEAFF	TGTGCCAGCAGTTTCGGTCCTCAGGTTGAAGCTTTCTTT
.	few	TRBV7-6	TRBJ1-1	CASSLGQAMNTEAFF	TGTGCCAGCAGCTTAGGACAGGCCATGAACACTGAAGCTTTCTTT
TRBD1	few	TRBV12-3/TRBV12-4	TRBJ2-7	CASSFLAGTGVHEQYF	TGTGCCAGCAGTTTTTTGGCCGGGACAGGGGTCCACGAGCAGTACTTC
TRBD2	few	TRBV4-1	TRBJ2-1	CASSQTSGGALRQFF	TGCGCCAGCAGCCAAACTAGCGGGGGGGCCCTCAGGCAGTTCTTC
TRBD1	few	TRBV12-3/TRBV12-4	TRBJ1-2	CASSLLGQASGANTF	TGTGCCAGCAGTTTATTGGGACAGGCATCGGGGGCTAACACCTTC
.	.	TRBV9	TRBJ2-3	CASSPPGTADTQYF	TGTGCCAGCAGCCCGCCCGGGACGGCAGATACGCAGTATTTT